This is a list of T cell receptor beta chains from one sample in a study of early stage breast cancer tumors. Clones were sequenced by immunoSEQ multiplex PCR, and TCRdb holds only the in-frame ones, with some missing. The table has fewer than 30,000 clones, roughly 78% seen once; the top ten hold approximately 11%. Sequenced: blood. All receptors come from a person between 55 and 70 years old with breast cancer. Each CDR3 is given with its conserved first and last residue. The D gene is left open where the match is weak. Clone size is given for some rows only: seen once, a few or many times, or a class if the clone is expanded.

abundance	v_gene	j_gene	d_gene	CDR3nt	CDR3aa
.	TRBV6-1	TRBJ2-5	.	TGTGCCAGCAGTGTAATGGAGGGAGCCACAACCCGGGAGACCCAGTACTTC	CASSVMEGATTRETQYF
.	TRBV19	TRBJ2-5	.	TGTGCCAGTAGCCCTAGCGCGGGTTACCAAGAGACCCAGTACTTC	CASSPSAGYQETQYF
.	TRBV12-2	TRBJ2-3	.	TGTGCAAGTCGCTTAAGGGGACTAGCGGGAATGAGGAGCACAGATACGCAGTATTTT	CASRLRGLAGMRSTDTQYF
once	TRBV29-1	TRBJ2-7	TRBD2	TGCAGCGTTGTGAGGACTAGCGGGTCCTCCTACGAGCAGTACTTC	CSVVRTSGSSYEQYF
.	TRBV13	TRBJ1-2	TRBD1	TGTGCCAGCAGCCCCAAAAGATCAGGGGGCTTCTATGGCTACACCTTC	CASSPKRSGGFYGYTF
few	TRBV2	TRBJ2-3	.	TGTGCCAGCGGTCAGGTGGCTAGCACAGATACGCAGTATTTT	CASGQVASTDTQYF
.	TRBV20-1	TRBJ2-3	.	TGCAGTGCTAGTTCGGGGGATACGCAGTATTTT	CSASSGDTQYF
.	TRBV7-9	TRBJ2-2	TRBD2	TGTGCCAGCAGCTACACTAGCGGGCAGGACACCGGGGAGCTGTTTTTT	CASSYTSGQDTGELFF
.	TRBV10-3	TRBJ2-2	.	TGTGCCATAACCCCCGACTTAAGCACCGGGGAGCTGTTTTTT	CAITPDLSTGELFF
.	TRBV7-9	TRBJ1-1	.	TGTGCCAGCAGACGGGTGACTGAAGCTTTCTTT	CASRRVTEAFF
.	TRBV5-1	TRBJ1-2	.	TGCGCCAGCAGCTTGGATGAGAGTAACTATGGCTACACCTTC	CASSLDESNYGYTF
.	TRBV29-1	TRBJ2-1	TRBD2	TGCAGCGTTGAGGGGACTAGCGGGTCGAGCTCCTACAATGAGCAGTTCTTC	CSVEGTSGSSSYNEQFF
.	TRBV6-5	TRBJ1-5	TRBD1	TGTGCCAGCAGTTACTCCGAGACAGGGGAACAGCCCCAGCATTTT	CASSYSETGEQPQHF
.	TRBV7-9	TRBJ2-7	TRBD2	TGTGCCAGCAGCTTCCCCACTAGCGGGAGTTCTACCTTCTACGAGCAGTACTTC	CASSFPTSGSSTFYEQYF
.	TRBV4-3	TRBJ1-2	.	TGCGCCAGCAGCCAAGATAGGGGGACAATCTACACCTTC	CASSQDRGTIYTF
.	TRBV14	TRBJ2-1	TRBD2	TGTGCCAGCAGCCAAGGACTAGCGGGAAGGTCCCTGCAGTTCTTC	CASSQGLAGRSLQFF
.	TRBV2	TRBJ1-2	TRBD1	TGTGCCAGCAAGGGGAGAACAGGGGGCGGTGGCTACACCTTC	CASKGRTGGGGYTF
.	TRBV7-9	TRBJ2-3	TRBD2	TGTGCCAGCAGCGTACTAGCGGGGGCTAGCACAGATACGCAGTATTTT	CASSVLAGASTDTQYF
once	TRBV7-9	TRBJ1-4	TRBD1	TGTGCCAGCAGCTTCCTGACAGGGGGGACTGCAACTAATGAAAAACTGTTTTTT	CASSFLTGGTATNEKLFF
.	TRBV5-4	TRBJ2-7	TRBD1	TGTGCCAGCAGCTCCGGGACAGGGTTTTACGAGCAGTACTTC	CASSSGTGFYEQYF
.	TRBV7-2	TRBJ2-1	TRBD2	TGTGCCAGCAGCTCCGCCGGGACTATCGATGAGCAGTTCTTC	CASSSAGTIDEQFF
.	TRBV11-2	TRBJ2-2	.	TGTGCCAGCAGTATCTCCTTTAGGGAGCTGTTTTTT	CASSISFRELFF
.	TRBV27	TRBJ1-1	TRBD1	TGTGCCAGCAGTCCCATGGGACAGGAAGCTTTCTTT	CASSPMGQEAFF